This T cell receptor (beta chain) came from a study of T cells after yellow fever vaccination. Study-wide results and limits: Weaker overall, the secondary response nonetheless peaked faster (day 5 versus 15). Of the clonotypes, a small share occurred in both CD4 and CD8 compartments. Clones from primary vaccination mostly reappeared after the booster (around 96% CD4, under 90% CD8).

The sample holds many counts of this clonotype. Its antigen is unknown. The 5'RACE template-switching step produced TCR cDNA and added a universal primer site and UMIs. TCRdb called the 5' RACE reads again in MiXCR, with one record for every CDR3 protein. The sample has more than 55,000 distinct CDR3 sequences, roughly 7.3% seen once. Sequenced here: CD8+ T cells sorted from PBMCs, sampled 15 days after the yellow fever booster vaccination. The origin of this receptor is a man aged 25-40 years who received the YFV17D yellow fever vaccine.

The CDR3 DNA follows: TGTGCCAGCAGCTCCCCCGTCGGGGAGCTGTTTTTT. This encodes CASSSPVGELFF. The gene calls are TRBV5-4 and TRBJ2-2; no definite D call. The CDR3 is 12 residues long. CDR1 SGHNT and CDR2 YYREEE come from the germline V gene (reference sequence). The ends were cut back, 3 bases at V and 7 bases at J, with 7 bases in the middle. Based on the CDR3 plus reference TRBV5-4 and TRBJ2-2, the full variable domain is ETGVTQSPTHLIKTRGQQVTLRCSSQSGHNTVSWYQQALGQGPQFIFQYYREEENGRGNFPPRFSGLQFPNYSSELNVNALELDDSALYLCASSSPVGELFFGEGSRLTVL.